This is a list of T cell receptor beta chains from one sample in a study of regulatory T cells in long-lasting Graves disease. A single record per CDR3 protein comes from TCRdb applying MiXCR to the multiplex PCR reads. The sample lists roughly 360,000 distinct CDR3 sequences, roughly 25% occurring once. The sequences come from peripheral blood mononuclear cells (PBMCs), collected when the disease was refractory, from a patient treated with antithyroid drugs. All receptors derive from a woman aged 35 to 49 with Graves disease. The CDR3 runs from the conserved cysteine through the conserved F or W. A D gene is named only where the DNA matches it firmly. The size of a clone is reported for some rows only, either as once, few or many, or as a class for expanded clones.

d_call	cdr3_length	v_call	j_call	clone_size	cdr3_aa	cdr3_nt
NA	15	TRBV2	TRBJ2-1	NA	CASNRGYPGLDEQFF	TGTGCCAGCAATCGGGGATACCCGGGGTTGGATGAGCAGTTCTTC
TRBD2	17	TRBV11-1	TRBJ2-1	NA	CASSLAVGGRTYNEQFF	TGTGCCAGCAGCTTAGCTGTGGGCGGGAGGACCTACAATGAGCAGTTCTTC
TRBD1	12	TRBV7-8	TRBJ1-2	few	CASTGTGVGYTF	TGTGCCAGCACCGGGACAGGGGTTGGCTACACCTTC
TRBD1	14	TRBV7-9	TRBJ2-7	NA	CASSEGQGPYEQYF	TGTGCCAGCAGCGAAGGACAGGGGCCCTACGAGCAGTACTTC
NA	15	TRBV3-1	TRBJ2-2	NA	CASSQSGPFTGELFF	TGTGCCAGCAGCCAAAGCGGCCCATTCACCGGGGAGCTGTTTTTT
NA	17	TRBV14	TRBJ2-2	few	CASSQVQSYYPTGELFF	TGTGCCAGCAGCCAAGTTCAATCATACTACCCAACCGGGGAGCTGTTTTTT
TRBD1	15	TRBV28	TRBJ2-5	many	CASSLVQGAWETQYF	TGTGCCAGCAGTTTAGTACAGGGGGCCTGGGAGACCCAGTACTTC
NA	14	TRBV7-9	TRBJ1-6	NA	CASRPGAVNSPLHF	TGTGCCAGCAGACCCGGGGCGGTGAATTCACCCCTCCACTTT
TRBD1	15	TRBV2	TRBJ1-1	many	CASRPGQVMNTEAFF	TGTGCCAGCAGACCCGGACAGGTAATGAACACTGAAGCTTTCTTT
NA	15	TRBV3-1	TRBJ1-3	NA	CASSQDGRAGNTIYF	TGTGCCAGCAGCCAGGACGGAAGGGCTGGAAACACCATATATTTT
TRBD1	15	TRBV5-1	TRBJ1-6	NA	CASSIGTGGDSPLHF	TGCGCCAGCAGCATCGGGACAGGGGGTGATTCACCCCTCCACTTT
NA	15	TRBV25-1	TRBJ2-2	few	CASSTRDTPTGELFF	TGTGCCAGCAGTACTAGAGACACACCCACCGGGGAGCTGTTTTTT
NA	15	TRBV29-1	TRBJ1-2	few	CSVERGVTSSYGYTF	TGCAGCGTTGAAAGGGGCGTCACTTCAAGCTATGGCTACACCTTC
TRBD1	14	TRBV12-3/TRBV12-4	TRBJ2-7	many	CASRRQGAFYEQYF	TGTGCCAGCAGACGACAGGGGGCCTTCTACGAGCAGTACTTC
NA	14	TRBV12-3/TRBV12-4	TRBJ2-2	many	CASSPDYLTGELFF	TGTGCCAGCAGTCCGGACTACCTTACCGGGGAGCTGTTTTTT
TRBD1	17	TRBV7-9	TRBJ1-1	many	CASSPPGDRGPGTEAFF	TGTGCCAGCAGCCCCCCGGGTGACAGGGGGCCAGGCACTGAAGCTTTCTTT
NA	14	TRBV2	TRBJ1-2	many	CASSDSWGVYGYTF	TGTGCCAGCAGTGATAGCTGGGGAGTTTATGGCTACACCTTC
NA	14	TRBV3-1	TRBJ1-6	NA	CASSQVPLQSPLHF	TGTGCCAGCAGCCAAGTACCCCTTCAATCACCCCTCCACTTT
NA	14	TRBV5-1	TRBJ2-5	NA	CASSLEGRYQTQYF	TGCGCCAGCAGCTTGGAAGGCAGGTACCAGACCCAGTACTTC
TRBD1	13	TRBV27	TRBJ2-7	NA	CASSFKGAYEQYF	TGTGCCAGCAGTTTCAAGGGGGCTTACGAGCAGTACTTC
NA	14	TRBV28	TRBJ1-1	many	CASSSGQANTEAFF	TGTGCCAGCAGTTCTGGTCAGGCGAACACTGAAGCTTTCTTT
TRBD1	19	TRBV5-1	TRBJ2-3	NA	CASSAYPGQAKTSTDTQYF	TGCGCCAGCAGCGCCTACCCGGGACAGGCGAAAACTAGCACAGATACGCAGTATTTT
NA	13	TRBV2	TRBJ2-1	many	CASRAYSYNEQFF	TGTGCCAGCAGGGCTTACTCCTACAATGAGCAGTTCTTC
TRBD1	14	TRBV19	TRBJ2-5	few	CASSATGGGETQYF	TGTGCCAGTAGTGCTACAGGGGGCGGCGAGACCCAGTACTTC
NA	14	TRBV6-1	TRBJ2-7	few	CASRSSNSGFEQYF	TGTGCCAGCAGATCCTCGAACTCAGGGTTCGAGCAGTACTTC
TRBD2	15	TRBV6-1	TRBJ2-7	many	CASRTGAGGSYEQYF	TGTGCCAGCAGAACGGGCGCGGGGGGCTCCTACGAGCAGTACTTC
NA	15	TRBV28	TRBJ2-3	NA	CASSSFGWGTDTQYF	TGTGCCAGCAGTTCCTTTGGCTGGGGCACAGATACGCAGTATTTT
NA	13	TRBV6-1	TRBJ2-7	NA	CASNQGFAYEQYF	TGTGCCAGCAATCAGGGGTTTGCCTACGAGCAGTACTTC
NA	13	TRBV5-1	TRBJ1-2	many	CASSLAGLSGYTF	TGCGCCAGCAGCTTGGCAGGGTTAAGCGGCTACACCTTC
NA	13	TRBV5-1	TRBJ1-1	NA	CASSWWENTEAFF	TGCGCCAGCAGCTGGTGGGAGAACACTGAAGCTTTCTTT
NA	13	TRBV28	TRBJ1-2	NA	CASSLSLPGGYTF	TGTGCCAGCAGTTTATCCCTCCCAGGTGGCTACACCTTC
NA	16	TRBV7-9	TRBJ2-7	NA	CASSLEARRTSYEQYF	TGTGCCAGCAGCTTAGAGGCGCGCCGGACATCCTACGAGCAGTACTTC
TRBD1	14	TRBV28	TRBJ1-5	many	CASNNRGGNQPQHF	TGTGCCAGCAACAACAGGGGCGGGAATCAGCCCCAGCATTTT
NA	16	TRBV28	TRBJ1-5	many	CATLGLWGSGNQPQHF	TGTGCCACCCTGGGGCTTTGGGGGTCGGGCAATCAGCCCCAGCATTTT
TRBD1	17	TRBV19	TRBJ2-7	NA	CASSIARQGFYPGEQYF	TGTGCCAGTAGTATAGCAAGACAGGGATTCTACCCGGGCGAGCAGTACTTC
NA	16	TRBV12-3/TRBV12-4	TRBJ1-3	NA	CASSFWAGLSGNTIYF	TGTGCCAGCAGTTTTTGGGCAGGTCTCTCTGGAAACACCATATATTTT
NA	16	TRBV10-3	TRBJ1-4	many	CAISESRGAWREKLFF	TGTGCCATCAGTGAGTCTCGAGGGGCCTGGAGGGAAAAACTGTTTTTT